Below are 18 T cell receptor beta chains sequenced from a single sample in a study of OX40 agonist ivuxolimab in advanced cancers. TCRdb's table, derived via immunoSEQ multiplex PCR, lists solely in-frame clones and lacks some. The sample contains about 58,000 clones, about 86% of which appear only once. Specimen: CD4+ or CD8+ T cells sorted from blood, collected in a trial of the OX40 agonist ivuxolimab. These receptor sequences come from an adult with an advanced solid tumor such as melanoma, head and neck, liver or kidney cancer.

V is TRBV10-3 and J is TRBJ1-1; the match to TRBD1 covers 7 bases. Germline V gene lookup returns CDR1 ENHRY and CDR2 SYGVKD. With V trimmed by 6 bases and J by 0 bases, 1 base remained unmatched. CDR3 length: 13 amino acids. The CDR3 region has the DNA TGTGCCATCAGGGGACAGATGAACACTGAAGCTTTCTTT. Translation: CAIRGQMNTEAFF.

The J gene is TRBJ1-3, the V gene TRBV5-1; tentative D call: TRBD1 (6 bases). Germline V gene lookup returns CDR1 SGHRS and CDR2 YFSETQ. The CDR3 runs to 14 residues. V was clipped by 6 bases and J by 4 bases, with 14 bases between them. In DNA form, the CDR3 reads TGCGCCAGCACCCTCGGGGGGCTCGGAAACACCATATATTTT. Translation gives CASTLGGLGNTIYF.

This chain uses TRBV5-1 with TRBJ1-1; tentatively, D is TRBD1 (5 bases). This CDR3 comprises 15 residues. CDR1 and CDR2 from the germline V gene are SGHRS and YFSETQ. Trimming took 4 bases from V and 1 from J, leaving 14 bases between them. The CDR3 region is CASSIAWQGNTEAFF. CDR3 DNA sequence: TGCGCCAGCAGCATTGCGTGGCAGGGGAACACTGAAGCTTTCTTT.

The chain couples TRBV15 to TRBJ1-2; TRBD1 is a possible D gene (5 bases). The CDR3 totals 14 residues. Germline values: CDR1 LNHNV, CDR2 YYDKDF (reference sequence). Trimming removed 0 bases at V and 7 bases at J, with 12 bases between. The CDR3 nucleotides read TGTGCCACCAGCAGAGATGGGGCACGCGGTGGCTACACCTTC. Amino acids: CATSRDGARGGYTF. Full variable domain (outside the CDR3, taken from reference TRBV15 and TRBJ1-2): DAMVIQNPRYQVTQFGKPVTLSCSQTLNHNVMYWYQQKSSQAPKLLFHYYDKDFNNEADTPDNFQSRRPNTSFCFLDIRSPGLGDTAMYLCATSRDGARGGYTFGSGTRLTVV.

The chain employs TRBV6-1 and TRBJ1-4, with 7 nucleotides matching TRBD1. CDR1 MNHNS and CDR2 SASEGT come from the germline V gene. V was pared by 7 bases and J by 2 bases, with 7 bases of the junction left unmatched. The length of the CDR3 is 15 residues. CDR3 region: CASTKDRSTNEKLFF. DNA for the CDR3: TGTGCCAGCACTAAGGACAGGTCCACTAATGAAAAACTGTTTTTT.

The chain joins TRBV18 to TRBJ1-1, with D tentatively TRBD1 (5 bases). Per the germline V gene, CDR1 is KGHSH and CDR2 is LQKENI. The CDR3 extends over 17 amino acids. The V end lost 2 bases, the J end lost 1 base, and 17 bases lay between the germline ends. The CDR3: CASSPRTTQPSNTEAFF. CDR3 DNA: TGTGCCAGCTCACCAAGGACAACCCAACCTTCGAACACTGAAGCTTTCTTT.

A single count supports this clone. V usage is TRBV9 and J usage is TRBJ2-7; TRBD2 agrees at 11 bases. Germline-derived CDR1 and CDR2 are SGDLS and YYNGEE. Trimming cost V 3 bases and J 3 bases; bases outside gene matches: 11. The CDR3 totals 17 residues. In nucleotides, the CDR3 is TGTGCCAGCAGCGCCGGAACCGGGACTAGCGGTTTCTACGAGCAGTACTTC. Translating it yields CASSAGTGTSGFYEQYF.

The chain uses TRBV6-4 and TRBJ2-5, with D unclear. The J call may be wrong; the DNA end is better matched by TRBJ2-7. The germline CDR1 and CDR2 sequences are MRHNA and SNTAGT. CDR3 length equals 15 residues. Here the CDR3 reads CASSGLGLSSYEQYF. CDR3 nucleotide sequence: TGTGCCAGCAGTGGTTTGGGGTTAAGCTCCTACGAGCAGTACTTC.

The rearrangement uses TRBV7-9 and TRBJ1-6, with D unclear. The CDR3 is 15 residues long. Trimming removed 1 base at V and 7 bases at J, with 11 bases between. The germline gives CDR1 SEHNR, CDR2 FQNEAQ (reference sequence). CDR3 nucleotides: TGTGCCAGCAGCTTAGAATATGTGCGGAATTCACCCCTCCACTTT. Protein product: CASSLEYVRNSPLHF.

This clone was recorded once. The chain carries TRBV18 and TRBJ2-5; D remains unclear. The CDR3 runs 13 residues. Germline values: CDR1 KGHSH, CDR2 LQKENI. Trimming removed 1 base at V and 5 bases at J, with 8 bases between. The CDR3 spells CASSPRIGETQYF. CDR3 in DNA: TGTGCCAGCTCACCACGGATAGGTGAGACCCAGTACTTC.

This clone was seen a handful of times. This chain uses TRBV19 with TRBJ1-5, with D maybe TRBD1 (5 bases). The CDR3 consists of 15 residues. Per germline, CDR1 LNHDA and CDR2 SQIVND (reference sequence). Trimming cost V 3 bases and J 2 bases, with 11 bases left between them. The DNA for the CDR3 is TGTGCCAGTAGTATGGTCCGAGGGGGCAATCAGCCCCAGCATTTT. Its protein product is CASSMVRGGNQPQHF.

J is TRBJ1-1 and V is TRBV5-1, with D uncertain. Germline loops: CDR1 SGHRS, CDR2 YFSETQ. This CDR3 has 14 residues. Trimming pared 6 bases from V and 1 base from J, leaving 13 bases between. CDR3 sequence: CASKLGATNTEAFF. CDR3 bases: TGCGCCAGCAAGTTGGGCGCAACGAACACTGAAGCTTTCTTT.

The gene calls are TRBV27 and TRBJ2-5; D is unresolved. This CDR3 comprises 15 residues. The ends were cut back, 5 bases at V and 2 bases at J, with 15 bases in the middle. Germline lookup yields CDR1 MNHEY and CDR2 SMNVEV (reference sequence). The CDR3 here is CASSPRLPGQETQYF. CDR3 DNA: TGTGCCAGCAGTCCTCGACTCCCCGGGCAAGAGACCCAGTACTTC.

The chain couples TRBV5-1 to TRBJ2-5; D ambiguous. Germline V CDR1 and CDR2: SGHRS, YFSETQ. The CDR3 runs 14 residues. With 3 bases removed from V and 3 bases from J, the gap between germline ends came to 12 bases. The CDR3 reads CASSSRRSKETQYF. The CDR3 nucleotides read TGCGCCAGCAGCTCCCGACGGTCAAAAGAGACCCAGTACTTC.

In its sample, this clone was seen once. The V and J genes are TRBV7-9 and TRBJ1-2; D ambiguous. Germline-derived CDR1 and CDR2 are SEHNR and FQNEAQ (reference sequence). V lost 1 base and J 1 base, leaving 7 bases between the germline ends. There are 14 residues in the CDR3. CDR3 DNA sequence: TGTGCCAGCAGCTTAGAGGCAGTTAACTATGGCTACACCTTC. This translates into CASSLEAVNYGYTF.

This chain connects TRBV19 to TRBJ1-2; D uncertain. V gave up 6 bases and J gave up 2 bases, with 16 bases separating them. The CDR3 runs to 15 residues. CDR1 LNHDA and CDR2 SQIVND come from the germline V gene (reference sequence). The CDR3 bases are TGTGCCAGTAGCCTCACCGGGAAACCAAACTATGGCTACACCTTC. Its translation: CASSLTGKPNYGYTF.

This clone was counted once. The V and J genes are TRBV10-1 and TRBJ2-1; 10 nucleotides match TRBD1. V shed 2 bases, J shed 5 bases, and the junction held 3 bases outside the gene matches. The CDR3 runs to 15 residues. The germline V gene encodes CDR1 WNHNN and CDR2 SYGVQD (reference sequence). The CDR3 coding sequence is TGCGCCAGCAGTGAGGGCGGGACAGGGGACAATGAGCAGTTCTTC. Amino acids: CASSEGGTGDNEQFF.

This chain uses TRBV6-5 with TRBJ2-2; D perhaps matches TRBD2 (6 bases). The CDR3 covers 15 residues. CDR1 MNHEY and CDR2 SVGAGI come from the germline V gene. The V end lost 6 bases, the J end lost 2 bases, and 13 bases lay between the germline ends. Here the CDR3 reads CASRPVGGNTGELFF. In DNA, the CDR3 is TGTGCCAGCAGGCCCGTGGGAGGCAACACCGGGGAGCTGTTTTTT.